This TCR beta chain was obtained from a study of siplizumab effects on memory and regulatory T cells. Study-level findings and limits: Naive T cells appeared more diverse than memory cells and seemed to be major alloresponse contributors. Siplizumab conditions gave an average of roughly 65% Treg-derived mappable alloreactive CD4+ clones, versus 25% to 30% for controls. Alloreactive sequences traceable to unstimulated CD4+ memory cells were significantly reduced by siplizumab.

It was 10^5 or so TCR templates that were assayed per sample. Sequencing was performed with immunoSEQ multiplex PCR; in TCRdb, only in-frame clones are kept and a portion is missing. The data show about 100,000 clones, with about 90% seen just once and around 11% held by the top ten. Worth noting for this clone: Its antigen is not identified.

Specimen: non-Treg CD4+ T cells sorted from blood. This clonotype was sampled from a human donor in good health.

The CDR3 protein is CASSTGLAGGLSTQYF. The CDR3 DNA sequence: TGTGCCAGCAGCACGGGACTAGCGGGAGGTTTGTCTACGCAGTATTTT. The chain has TRBV7-2 and TRBJ2-3; 15 nucleotides agree with TRBD2. The CDR3 extends over 16 amino acids. Germline CDR1 SGHTA, CDR2 FQGNSA. The J segment lost 8 bases and the V segment lost 5 bases, leaving 8 bases of the junction unmatched.